This T cell receptor beta chain appears in the sequencing data of a study of shared clonotypes between healthy human individuals. Study background: Three plates were used per donor for CD4 naive, three for CD4 memory, two for CD8 naive and one for CD8 memory. Study-wide results and limits: Memory subsets generally showed smaller estimated richness than naive subsets did. Owing to a small donor count, the genetic and exposure-history diversity represented was limited.

Original processing notes: ImmunoSEQ gave junction-only sequences without quality scores, so filtering differed. The repertoire was sequenced with immunoSEQ multiplex PCR; TCRdb's copy has only in-frame clones and lacks some. The DNA gave D and trimming, while V, J and clone size come from that table. The table lists over 750,000 clones, around 96% of them singletons, with about 0.25% in the top ten. Naive CD8 isolation took CD45RO-negative cells positively selected for CCR7 and excluded terminally differentiated effector memory CD45RA+ cells. Trimming stripped 0 bases from V and 8 bases from J, with 14 bases between. The length of the CDR3 is 14 residues. Germline V gene data show CDR1 as SQVTM and CDR2 as ANQGSEA. On this clone: Its antigen is still unknown.

Material for sequencing was naive CD8+ T cells sorted from blood. This sequence originates from a man aged 30 to 39 in good health. The genes are TRBV29-1 and TRBJ2-1; D is unresolved. The CDR3 DNA follows: TGCAGCGTTGAAGATCGGGCAGGTATCGATGAGCAGTTCTTC. Protein sequence: CSVEDRAGIDEQFF.